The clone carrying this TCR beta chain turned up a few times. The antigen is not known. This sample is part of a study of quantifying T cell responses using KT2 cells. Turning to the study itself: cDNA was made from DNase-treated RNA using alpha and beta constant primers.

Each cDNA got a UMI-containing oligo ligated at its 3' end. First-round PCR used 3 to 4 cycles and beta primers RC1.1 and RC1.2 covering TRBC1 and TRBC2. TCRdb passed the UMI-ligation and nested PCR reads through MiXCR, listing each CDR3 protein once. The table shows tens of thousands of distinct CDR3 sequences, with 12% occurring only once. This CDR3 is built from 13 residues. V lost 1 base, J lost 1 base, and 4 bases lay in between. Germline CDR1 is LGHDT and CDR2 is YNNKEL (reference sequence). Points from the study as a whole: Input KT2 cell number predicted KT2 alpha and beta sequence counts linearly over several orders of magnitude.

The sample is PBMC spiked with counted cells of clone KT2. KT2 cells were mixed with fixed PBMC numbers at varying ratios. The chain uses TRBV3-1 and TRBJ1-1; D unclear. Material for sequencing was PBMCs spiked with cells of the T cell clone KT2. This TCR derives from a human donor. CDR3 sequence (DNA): TGTGCCAGCAGCCAAGCAGGGAACACTGAAGCTTTCTTT. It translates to CASSQAGNTEAFF. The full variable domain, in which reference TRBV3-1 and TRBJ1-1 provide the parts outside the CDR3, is DTAVSQTPKYLVTQMGNDKSIKCEQNLGHDTMYWYKQDSKKFLKIMFSYNNKELIINETVPNRFSPKSPDKAHLNLHINSLELGDSAVYFCASSQAGNTEAFFGQGTRLTVV.